This T cell receptor beta chain was captured in a study of identical twins. Study observations and caveats: Whereas memory repertoires showed no such difference, abundant cord blood beta clonotypes carried fewer insertions. Beta out-of-frame sequences showed weaker excess sharing between twins. Findings came from cross-sectional statistics, without long-term follow-up of donors.

Looked up from germline, CDR1 is SQVTM and CDR2 is ANQGSEA. The CDR3 extends over 11 amino acids. Trimming cost V 7 bases and J 5 bases, with 11 bases left between them. Ten or more counts support this clonotype. The antigen remains undetermined. Template switching created a universal primer site, and the cDNA included unique molecular identifiers. TCRdb reprocessed the 5' RACE reads via MiXCR and lists one record per CDR3 protein. The sample holds 250,000 or so distinct CDR3 sequences, 6% to 8.5% seen once. This same sample was also taken into another study, of yellow fever vaccine responses in identical twins.

V and J are TRBV29-1 and TRBJ1-2; no firm D call. Sequenced sample: CD8+ T cells sorted from blood. The source is a woman aged 18-29 years in good health. The CDR3 reads CSAFQNYGYTF. CDR3 DNA: TGCAGCGCTTTCCAGAATTATGGCTACACCTTC.